Following are 3 T cell receptor beta chains from one sample sequenced in a study of CD8 T cells in Susac syndrome. RNA, at about 0.45 to 1 ug, was reverse transcribed with random hexamers. One entry per CDR3 protein, called by TCRdb with MiXCR from the immunoSEQ multiplex PCR reads. The sample lists around 280,000 distinct CDR3 sequences, 90% to 95% seen once, with over 0.05% in the top ten. Input material: CD4+ T cells from PBMCs. These receptors were obtained from a human donor with multiple sclerosis.

The chain is built from TRBV7-9 and TRBJ1-1, with TRBD1 identical over 7 bases. Trimming removed 5 bases from V and 3 bases from J; junction bases left unmatched: 3. The CDR3 covers 13 residues. Germline V gene sequence: CDR1 SEHNR, CDR2 FQNEAQ (reference sequence). The CDR3 is CASSRQGYTEAFF. The CDR3 nucleotides read TGTGCCAGCAGCCGACAGGGCTACACTGAAGCTTTCTTT. The full variable domain, in which reference TRBV7-9 and TRBJ1-1 provide the parts outside the CDR3, is DTGVSQNPRHKITKRGQNVTFRCDPISEHNRLYWYRQTLGQGPEFLTYFQNEAQLEKSRLLSDRFSAERPKGSFSTLEIQRTEQGDSAMYLCASSRQGYTEAFFGQGTRLTVV.

The chain joins TRBV4-2 to TRBJ2-3; the D gene is possibly TRBD2 (7 bases). This CDR3 is built from 16 residues. Germline CDR1 reads LGHNA; CDR2 reads YNFKEQ. The ends were cut back, 0 bases at V and 9 bases at J, with 19 bases in the middle. The CDR3: CASSQDRRGREGTQYF. As DNA, the CDR3 is TGTGCCAGCAGCCAAGATCGGCGGGGGCGTGAGGGGACGCAGTATTTT.

The count of this clonotype is one. This chain uses TRBV27 with TRBJ2-5; D perhaps matches TRBD2 (5 bases). There are 15 residues in the CDR3. V gave up 6 bases and J gave up 3 bases, with 17 bases separating them. Germline-derived CDR1 and CDR2 are MNHEY and SMNVEV (reference sequence). DNA for the CDR3: TGTGCCAGCAGACAGCCAGGCGGGTATGAAGAGACCCAGTACTTC. It encodes CASRQPGGYEETQYF.